A selection of T cell receptor beta chains follows, all from one sample in a study of identical twins. TCRdb passed the 5' RACE reads through MiXCR, listing each CDR3 protein once. This table has about 530,000 distinct CDR3 sequences, about a fifth appearing once. The data also belong to a second study, concerning yellow fever vaccine responses in identical twins.

The sequenced material came from CD4+ T cells sorted from blood. The receptors were sampled from a young woman in good health. CDR3s include the opening cysteine and the closing phenylalanine or tryptophan. Each record gives: V gene, D gene, clone size, J gene, CDR3 protein, CDR3 DNA. D genes are given only for firm matches. A row's size may be missing; if present it is once, few, many or a size class.

V: TRBV6-5
D: .
size: few
J: TRBJ2-1
CDR3: CASSYKFGGKSYNEQFF
DNA: TGTGCCAGCAGTTATAAGTTCGGCGGAAAATCCTACAATGAGCAGTTCTTC

V: TRBV29-1
D: .
size: few
J: TRBJ2-1
CDR3: CSVELLGNEQFF
DNA: TGCAGCGTTGAATTATTAGGGAATGAGCAGTTCTTC

V: TRBV10-3
D: .
size: few
J: TRBJ2-5
CDR3: CAISDITETQYF
DNA: TGTGCCATCAGTGATATTACAGAGACCCAGTACTTC

V: TRBV6-2/TRBV6-3
D: .
size: .
J: TRBJ1-1
CDR3: CASSYFGPYPKTEAFF
DNA: TGTGCCAGCAGTTACTTCGGCCCATATCCGAAGACTGAAGCTTTCTTT

V: TRBV2
D: .
size: .
J: TRBJ2-3
CDR3: CASRVQGSTDTQYF
DNA: TGTGCCAGCAGAGTACAGGGTAGCACAGATACGCAGTATTTT

V: TRBV20-1
D: .
size: few
J: TRBJ2-3
CDR3: CSARLASVEDTQYF
DNA: TGCAGTGCTAGACTAGCGTCGGTTGAGGATACGCAGTATTTT

V: TRBV28
D: TRBD2
size: .
J: TRBJ2-7
CDR3: CASRSSGGEAYEQYF
DNA: TGTGCCAGCAGGAGTAGCGGGGGGGAGGCCTACGAGCAGTACTTC

V: TRBV20-1
D: .
size: .
J: TRBJ1-5
CDR3: CSARVIGVNQPQHF
DNA: TGCAGTGCTAGAGTAATCGGAGTCAATCAGCCCCAGCATTTT

V: TRBV27
D: .
size: few
J: TRBJ2-2
CDR3: CASHKSGRVNTGELFF
DNA: TGTGCCAGCCATAAGTCGGGACGAGTAAACACCGGGGAGCTGTTTTTT

V: TRBV6-1
D: .
size: .
J: TRBJ2-6
CDR3: CASRIQRGAPGANVLTF
DNA: TGTGCCAGCAGAATCCAAAGGGGGGCCCCTGGGGCCAACGTCCTGACTTTC

V: TRBV7-3
D: .
size: few
J: TRBJ1-4
CDR3: CASSLMGRASGANEKLFF
DNA: TGTGCCAGCAGCCTCATGGGACGGGCCTCAGGGGCTAATGAAAAACTGTTTTTT

V: TRBV28
D: TRBD2
size: few
J: TRBJ2-4
CDR3: CASRPLGGRSENIQYF
DNA: TGTGCCAGCAGACCGCTCGGCGGGAGGTCGGAGAACATTCAGTACTTC

V: TRBV29-1
D: .
size: .
J: TRBJ1-2
CDR3: CSVDPQGANYGYTF
DNA: TGCAGCGTTGATCCCCAGGGAGCTAACTATGGCTACACCTTC

V: TRBV12-3/TRBV12-4
D: TRBD2
size: .
J: TRBJ2-3
CDR3: CASSLRAGGGTDTQYF
DNA: TGTGCCAGCAGTTTAAGAGCGGGAGGGGGCACAGATACGCAGTATTTT

V: TRBV12-3/TRBV12-4
D: TRBD2
size: .
J: TRBJ2-1
CDR3: CASSNQWAGVYNEQFF
DNA: TGTGCCAGCAGTAATCAGTGGGCGGGAGTCTACAATGAGCAGTTCTTC

V: TRBV20-1
D: .
size: .
J: TRBJ1-5
CDR3: CSARSENGNQPQHF
DNA: TGCAGTGCTAGATCGGAAAATGGGAATCAGCCCCAGCATTTT

V: TRBV5-6
D: .
size: .
J: TRBJ2-4
CDR3: CASGRIVTGNIQYF
DNA: TGTGCCAGCGGCCGAATAGTAACGGGAAACATTCAGTACTTC

V: TRBV12-3/TRBV12-4
D: TRBD1
size: many
J: TRBJ1-2
CDR3: CASSRGQGLANYGYTF
DNA: TGTGCCAGCAGCAGGGGACAGGGGTTAGCTAACTATGGCTACACCTTC

V: TRBV29-1
D: .
size: many
J: TRBJ2-2
CDR3: CSVKPGTHNTGELFF
DNA: TGCAGCGTAAAGCCCGGGACACACAACACCGGGGAGCTGTTTTTT

V: TRBV29-1
D: .
size: .
J: TRBJ2-5
CDR3: CSGAPGGETQYF
DNA: TGCAGCGGTGCCCCCGGTGGGGAGACCCAGTACTTC

V: TRBV5-1
D: TRBD2
size: few
J: TRBJ2-5
CDR3: CASSYSGSKETQYF
DNA: TGCGCCAGCAGCTATAGCGGGAGTAAAGAGACCCAGTACTTC

V: TRBV19
D: .
size: few
J: TRBJ2-7
CDR3: CASSTNRKSEQYF
DNA: TGTGCCAGTAGTACAAATCGGAAGTCCGAGCAGTACTTC

V: TRBV14
D: TRBD2
size: .
J: TRBJ2-7
CDR3: CASSQTGRAAYEQYF
DNA: TGTGCCAGCAGCCAAACCGGGAGGGCCGCCTACGAGCAGTACTTC

V: TRBV27
D: .
size: few
J: TRBJ2-6
CDR3: CASSQSGAGANVLTF
DNA: TGTGCCAGCAGTCAGAGCGGTGCTGGGGCCAACGTCCTGACTTTC

V: TRBV27
D: TRBD2
size: .
J: TRBJ2-3
CDR3: CASSVSGRGTDTQYF
DNA: TGTGCCAGCAGTGTAAGCGGGAGGGGCACAGATACGCAGTATTTT

V: TRBV29-1
D: TRBD2
size: few
J: TRBJ2-2
CDR3: CSVSGGGLTGELFF
DNA: TGCAGCGTTTCGGGGGGGGGCCTCACCGGGGAGCTGTTTTTT

V: TRBV5-1
D: TRBD2
size: few
J: TRBJ2-5
CDR3: CASSLGLAGGPGQETQYF
DNA: TGCGCCAGCAGCCTTGGACTAGCGGGAGGCCCTGGCCAAGAGACCCAGTACTTC

V: TRBV3-1
D: .
size: few
J: TRBJ2-3
CDR3: CASSQAGEHTQYF
DNA: TGTGCCAGCAGCCAAGCAGGGGAGCATACGCAGTATTTT

V: TRBV9
D: .
size: .
J: TRBJ2-5
CDR3: CASSADLVQTQYF
DNA: TGTGCCAGCAGCGCGGACTTAGTTCAGACCCAGTACTTC

V: TRBV9
D: .
size: few
J: TRBJ1-2
CDR3: CASSFDSRGYTF
DNA: TGTGCCAGCAGCTTTGACAGTAGAGGCTACACCTTC

V: TRBV2
D: .
size: once
J: TRBJ2-3
CDR3: CASVMRTTRTDTQYF
DNA: TGTGCCAGCGTAATGAGGACTACAAGGACAGATACGCAGTATTTT

V: TRBV7-9
D: .
size: .
J: TRBJ2-5
CDR3: CASSAPPSLGRETQYF
DNA: TGTGCCAGCAGTGCCCCCCCCAGCCTAGGCCGCGAGACCCAGTACTTC

V: TRBV27
D: .
size: few
J: TRBJ2-3
CDR3: CASSLLQVGTDTQYF
DNA: TGTGCCAGCAGTTTACTTCAGGTGGGGACAGATACGCAGTATTTT

V: TRBV29-1
D: .
size: .
J: TRBJ1-5
CDR3: CSVGDYQGQPQHF
DNA: TGCAGCGTTGGGGACTATCAAGGGCAGCCCCAGCATTTT

V: TRBV24-1
D: .
size: many
J: TRBJ2-1
CDR3: CATSDTGPNSYNEQFF
DNA: TGTGCCACCAGTGACACCGGGCCCAATTCCTACAATGAGCAGTTCTTC

V: TRBV2
D: .
size: .
J: TRBJ2-7
CDR3: CASIASDSYEQYF
DNA: TGTGCCAGCATAGCTAGCGATTCCTACGAGCAGTACTTC

V: TRBV2
D: TRBD2
size: .
J: TRBJ2-5
CDR3: CASSSGRTQETQYF
DNA: TGTGCCAGCAGTAGCGGGAGGACCCAAGAGACCCAGTACTTC

V: TRBV15
D: .
size: few
J: TRBJ2-3
CDR3: CATSRDLHTQYF
DNA: TGTGCCACCAGCAGAGATCTACATACGCAGTATTTT